This TCR beta chain was identified during a study of blood T cell repertoires in COVID-19. Study context: Italy, Spain and the United States were the sources of the convalescent and acute COVID-19 samples. The analysed material was cDNA or gDNA that came from T cells, B-cell-depleted T cells, or PBMCs.

Original processing methods: Counts of nucleated cells, estimated from reference gene primer amplification, were obtained. TCRdb's table, derived via immunoSEQ multiplex PCR, lists solely in-frame clones and lacks some. That table furnishes V, J and clone size, whereas the DNA furnished D and trimming. The data hold roughly 300,000 clones, with 80% to 95% observed a single time. The CDR3 runs to 16 residues. Germline V gene data show CDR1 as MDHEN and CDR2 as SYDVKM. V shed 6 bases and J 11 bases; nucleotides not matched to a gene: 21. The cohort comprised adults aged roughly 18 to 95 years residing in around 25 US areas.

Material: PBMCs or T cells enriched from blood (not recorded which). The V gene is TRBV28, the J gene TRBJ1-1, with 7 bases fitting TRBD1. The source of this sequence is a woman under 40 who had recovered from COVID-19. In DNA form, the CDR3 reads TGTGCCAGCAGCTACCCCCGGGGGACAGACAAGCCTAGGGCTTTCTTT. This codes for CASSYPRGTDKPRAFF.